The 20 T cell receptor beta chains presented below share a single source sample, sequenced in a study of cytomegalovirus exposure and HLA in healthy donors. PCR employed 60 Vbeta and 13 Jbeta primers. Some clones are missing from TCRdb's copy, which holds only in-frame ones; the method was immunoSEQ multiplex PCR. The sample lists more than 65,000 clones; around 79% were seen once. The sample taken for sequencing was PBMCs. The receptors were sampled from a young man in good health and CMV-seropositive.

V gene TRBV4-1 combines with J gene TRBJ2-5; D is unclear. V lost 6 bases to trimming and J lost 5 bases, with 13 bases between them. The germline V gene encodes CDR1 MGHRA and CDR2 YSYEKL. This CDR3 has 13 residues. CDR3 protein: CASSSLVMETQYF. For the CDR3, the DNA is TGCGCCAGCAGTTCTCTAGTGATGGAGACCCAGTACTTC.

The chain is built from TRBV28 and TRBJ1-2, with TRBD1 as a possible D gene (6 bases). CDR1 and CDR2 (germline): MDHEN, SYDVKM. The ends were cut back, 3 bases at V and 0 bases at J, with 11 bases in the middle. This CDR3 is built from 15 residues. CDR3 sequence reads: CASSFEGGANYGYTF. DNA for the CDR3: TGTGCCAGCAGTTTCGAAGGGGGGGCTAACTATGGCTACACCTTC.

The rearrangement links TRBV29-1 to TRBJ1-2; D is possibly TRBD1 (5 bases). V lost 8 bases, J lost 4 bases, and 17 bases lay in between. Germline V CDR1 and CDR2: SQVTM, ANQGSEA. This CDR3 has 13 residues. CDR3: CSISGGTSYGYTF. DNA of the CDR3: TGCAGCATTTCCGGGGGGACCTCCTATGGCTACACCTTC.

The CDR3 nucleotides are TGTGCCAGCAGTACCAGCCGGGATAAACTGTTTTTT. Encoded protein: CASSTSRDKLFF. V and J are TRBV28 and TRBJ1-4; D unresolved. Per germline, CDR1 MDHEN and CDR2 SYDVKM. V was shortened by 5 bases and J by 11 bases, with 12 bases between the two germline ends. The CDR3 runs 12 residues.

The rearrangement links TRBV5-1 to TRBJ2-7; 8 bases agree with TRBD1. This CDR3 has 14 residues. V lost 4 bases and J lost 5; bases outside the gene matches: 8. Per germline, CDR1 SGHRS and CDR2 YFSETQ. The CDR3 nucleotides are TGCGCCAGCAGCCCCAGGGGGCGCATCGACGAGCAGTACTTC. As protein: CASSPRGRIDEQYF.

The V and J genes are TRBV25-1 and TRBJ2-7; D unclear. The CDR3 has 16 amino acids. Between the trimmed V and J ends, which lost 2 bases and 4 bases, there was a span of 18 bases. Germline V gene sequence: CDR1 MGHDK, CDR2 SYGVNS. This CDR3 is CASSEPEAHFEYEQYF. The CDR3 DNA follows: TGTGCCAGCAGTGAACCCGAGGCCCATTTCGAATACGAGCAGTACTTC.

On this clone itself: The junction departs from the called germline gene at one end, perhaps through a read error. This chain joins TRBV27 and TRBJ2-1, with D possibly being TRBD2 (6 bases). Germline V gives CDR1 MNHEY, CDR2 SMNVEV (reference sequence). The CDR3 has 13 residues. The CDR3 is CASSWDSNNEQFF. The CDR3 coding sequence is TGTGCCAGCAGCTGGGACTCCAACAATGAGCAGTTCTTC.

The V and J genes are TRBV9 and TRBJ2-5; 7 positions agree with TRBD2. Germline loops: CDR1 SGDLS, CDR2 YYNGEE. CDR3 size: 15 residues. V was pared by 2 bases and J by 5 bases, with 9 bases of the junction left unmatched. In DNA form, the CDR3 reads TGTGCCAGCAGCGTGGAGGCGGGAGCGGGGGAGACCCAGTACTTC. This encodes CASSVEAGAGETQYF. Full variable domain (remainder filled in from reference TRBV9 and TRBJ2-5): DSGVTQTPKHLITATGQRVTLRCSPRSGDLSVYWYQQSLDQGLQFLIQYYNGEERAKGNILERFSAQQFPDLHSELNLSSLELGDSALYFCASSVEAGAGETQYFGPGTRLLVL.

This chain connects TRBV7-3 to TRBJ2-2; D possibly corresponds to TRBD2 (5 bases). Germline V gene sequence: CDR1 SGHTA, CDR2 FQGTGA. V lost 0 bases and J 4 bases, leaving 6 bases between the germline ends. There are 14 residues in the CDR3. The CDR3 DNA is TGTGCCAGCAGCTTAACGGACTTCACCGGGGAGCTGTTTTTT. This sequence encodes CASSLTDFTGELFF.

The chain employs TRBV2 and TRBJ2-7, with D possibly matching TRBD2 (6 bases). The germline gives CDR1 SNHLY, CDR2 FYNNEI. Trimming removed 1 base at V and 3 bases at J, with 13 bases between. The CDR3 totals 15 residues. The CDR3 loop reads CASSEGRGGYYEQYF. CDR3 bases: TGTGCCAGCAGTGAAGGAAGGGGAGGCTACTACGAGCAGTACTTC. Full variable domain (outside the CDR3, taken from reference TRBV2 and TRBJ2-7): EPEVTQTPSHQVTQMGQEVILRCVPISNHLYFYWYRQILGQKVEFLVSFYNNEISEKSEIFDDQFSVERPDGSNFTLKIRSTKLEDSAMYFCASSEGRGGYYEQYFGPGTRLTVT.

Only a few counts were recorded for this clone. This chain joins TRBV9 and TRBJ2-5, with 8 positions matching TRBD2. The length of the CDR3 is 13 residues. After removal of 0 bases from V and 5 bases from J, the junction contained 0 bases not matched to a gene. Germline CDR1 is SGDLS and CDR2 is YYNGEE. The CDR3 spells CASSVAGGETQYF. The DNA of the CDR3 is TGTGCCAGCAGCGTAGCGGGGGGGGAGACCCAGTACTTC.

The J gene is TRBJ1-2, the V gene TRBV7-6; D is undetermined. Germline values: CDR1 SGHVS, CDR2 FNYEAQ. Trimming removed 6 bases at V and 0 bases at J, with 11 bases between. CDR3 length: 14 amino acids. The CDR3 bases are TGTGCCAGCAGTGGGCACGCCGCTAACTATGGCTACACCTTC. Translating it yields CASSGHAANYGYTF. Variable domain in full (rest from reference TRBV7-6 and TRBJ1-2): GAGVSQSPRYKVTKRGQDVALRCDPISGHVSLYWYRQALGQGPEFLTYFNYEAQQDKSGLPNDRFSAERPEGSISTLTIQRTEQRDSAMYRCASSGHAANYGYTFGSGTRLTVV.

This chain uses TRBV7-8 with TRBJ1-1; D possibly corresponds to TRBD1 (5 bases). The CDR3 spans 13 residues. Germline values: CDR1 SGHVS, CDR2 FQNEAQ. The ends were cut back, 5 bases at V and 0 bases at J, with 7 bases in the middle. CDR3 sequence reads: CASSTTVNTEAFF. The CDR3 DNA sequence: TGTGCCAGCAGCACGACAGTGAACACTGAAGCTTTCTTT.

The V call is TRBV2, the J call TRBJ1-5; D is possibly TRBD1 (6 bases). The CDR3 runs 15 residues. Germline CDR1 reads SNHLY; CDR2 reads FYNNEI. Trimming stripped 6 bases from V and 0 bases from J, with 12 bases between. Written as DNA, the CDR3 is TGTGCCAGCAGCCCCGAGGGGGATAGCAATCAGCCCCAGCATTTT. It codes for CASSPEGDSNQPQHF.

The V gene is TRBV7-9, the J gene TRBJ2-3; the D gene is possibly TRBD2 (5 bases). The CDR3 consists of 14 residues. Germline V CDR1 and CDR2: SEHNR, FQNEAQ (reference sequence). Trimming removed 3 bases from V and 13 bases from J, with 20 bases in between. In DNA, the CDR3 is TGTGCCAGCAGCTTGGGCCCAGGCGCGGTGAGGGAGTATTTT. It specifies CASSLGPGAVREYF.

The chain has TRBV27 and TRBJ2-7, with 8 bases identical to TRBD1. The CDR3 contains 14 residues. Germline loops: CDR1 MNHEY, CDR2 SMNVEV (reference sequence). The V gene end was trimmed by 0 bases and the J gene end by 9 bases; junction bases not matched to a gene: 7. Here the CDR3 reads CASSLSADRVGQYF. The CDR3 region has the DNA TGTGCCAGCAGTTTATCCGCGGACAGGGTGGGGCAGTACTTC.

The chain carries TRBV5-4 and TRBJ2-6; D unresolved. Germline lookup yields CDR1 SGHNT and CDR2 YYREEE (reference sequence). V shed 4 bases and J shed 0 bases, with 14 bases lying between them. The CDR3 has 17 residues. The CDR3 reads CASSHQPSSSGANVLTF. CDR3 nucleotides: TGTGCCAGCAGCCATCAACCGTCCAGCTCTGGGGCCAACGTCCTGACTTTC.

The chain employs TRBV2 and TRBJ2-2; 11 nucleotides align to TRBD2. The CDR3 is 17 amino acids. With V trimmed by 8 bases and J by 5 bases, 13 bases remained unmatched. Per the germline V gene, CDR1 is SNHLY and CDR2 is FYNNEI. The CDR3: CASPRLTSGRWTGELFF. The CDR3 bases are TGTGCCAGCCCTCGCCTTACTAGCGGGAGATGGACCGGGGAGCTGTTTTTT.

The chain recombines TRBV5-4 with TRBJ2-5, with 10 bases matching TRBD2. After removal of 4 bases from V and 7 bases from J, the junction contained 7 bases not matched to a gene. The CDR3 has 14 residues. Germline-derived CDR1 and CDR2 are SGHNT and YYREEE (reference sequence). The DNA for the CDR3 is TGTGCCAGCAGCAGCAGCGGGAGGGACGGGACCCAGTACTTC. Translation: CASSSSGRDGTQYF. Based on the CDR3 plus reference TRBV5-4 and TRBJ2-5, the full variable domain is ETGVTQSPTHLIKTRGQQVTLRCSSQSGHNTVSWYQQALGQGPQFIFQYYREEENGRGNFPPRFSGLQFPNYSSELNVNALELDDSALYLCASSSSGRDGTQYFGPGTRLLVL.

The chain combines TRBV4-1 with TRBJ1-1; TRBD1 aligns across 9 bases. With V trimmed by 1 base and J by 8 bases, 5 bases remained unmatched. CDR1 is MGHRA, CDR2 YSYEKL, per germline. The CDR3 is 14 amino acids. The CDR3 coding sequence is TGCGCCAGCAGCCAAGCCCAGACAGGGGGAGAAGCTTTCTTT. Translating gives CASSQAQTGGEAFF.